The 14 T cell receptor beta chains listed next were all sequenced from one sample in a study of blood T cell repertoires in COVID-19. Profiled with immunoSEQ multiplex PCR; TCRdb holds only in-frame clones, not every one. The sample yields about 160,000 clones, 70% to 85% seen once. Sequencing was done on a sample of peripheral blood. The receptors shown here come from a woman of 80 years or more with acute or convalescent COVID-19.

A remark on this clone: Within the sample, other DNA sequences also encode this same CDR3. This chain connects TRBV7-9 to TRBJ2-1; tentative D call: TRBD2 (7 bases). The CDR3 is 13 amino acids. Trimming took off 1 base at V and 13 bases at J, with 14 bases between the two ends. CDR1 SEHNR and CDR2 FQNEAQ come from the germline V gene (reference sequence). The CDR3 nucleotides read TGTGCCAGCAGCTTAGGGGGGGGCCCAACTCAGTTCTTC. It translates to CASSLGGGPTQFF. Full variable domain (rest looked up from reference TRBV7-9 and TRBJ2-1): DTGVSQNPRHKITKRGQNVTFRCDPISEHNRLYWYRQTLGQGPEFLTYFQNEAQLEKSRLLSDRFSAERPKGSFSTLEIQRTEQGDSAMYLCASSLGGGPTQFFGPGTRLTVL.

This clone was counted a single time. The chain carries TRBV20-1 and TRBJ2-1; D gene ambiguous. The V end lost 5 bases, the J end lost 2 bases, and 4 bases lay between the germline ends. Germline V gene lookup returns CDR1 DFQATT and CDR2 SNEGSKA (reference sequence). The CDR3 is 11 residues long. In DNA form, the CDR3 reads TGCAGTGCTCTAACCTACAATGAGCAGTTCTTC. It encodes CSALTYNEQFF.

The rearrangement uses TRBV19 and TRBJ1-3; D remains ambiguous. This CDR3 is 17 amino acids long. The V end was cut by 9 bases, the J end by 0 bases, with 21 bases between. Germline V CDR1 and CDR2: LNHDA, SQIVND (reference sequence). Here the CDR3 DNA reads TGTGCCAGCTCCCACGGCGGGCGCCGTGACTCTGGAAACACCATATATTTT. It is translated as CASSHGGRRDSGNTIYF.

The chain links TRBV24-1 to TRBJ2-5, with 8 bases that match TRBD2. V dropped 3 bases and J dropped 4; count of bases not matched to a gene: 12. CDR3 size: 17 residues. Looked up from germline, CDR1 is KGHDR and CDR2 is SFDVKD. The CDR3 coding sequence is TGTGCCACCAGTGATGGAGGGTTAGGACGGGAGGGAGAGACCCAGTACTTC. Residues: CATSDGGLGREGETQYF.

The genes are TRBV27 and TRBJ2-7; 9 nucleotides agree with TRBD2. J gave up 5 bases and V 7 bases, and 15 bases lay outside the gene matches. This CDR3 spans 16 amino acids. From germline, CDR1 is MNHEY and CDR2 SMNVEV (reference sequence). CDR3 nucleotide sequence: TGTGCCAGCAATCGCGCTAGCGGGAAAGCTGGAAACGAGCAGTACTTC. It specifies CASNRASGKAGNEQYF.

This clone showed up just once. Here the CDR3 DNA reads TGTGCCAGCAGCGCCGCCCCCCTAAAGCGGGAGGGCCAAACAGATACGCAGTATTTT. Its protein is CASSAAPLKREGQTDTQYF. V is TRBV11-2 and J is TRBJ2-3; 10 bases map to TRBD2. This CDR3 is built from 19 residues. V shed 5 bases, J shed 3 bases, and the junction held 17 bases outside the gene matches. The germline gives CDR1 SGHAT, CDR2 FQNNGV.

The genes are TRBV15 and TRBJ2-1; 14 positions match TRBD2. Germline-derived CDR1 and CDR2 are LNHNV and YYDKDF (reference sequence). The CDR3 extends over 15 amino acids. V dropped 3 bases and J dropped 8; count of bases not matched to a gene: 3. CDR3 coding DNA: TGTGCCACCAGCAGCGGGACTAGCGGGAGAGATGAGCAGTTCTTC. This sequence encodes CATSSGTSGRDEQFF.

The CDR3 DNA follows: TGTGCCAGCAAGACTAGCGGAAACACCGGGGAGCTGTTTTTT. Protein product: CASKTSGNTGELFF. The genes are TRBV5-6 and TRBJ2-2; 9 positions match TRBD2. With V trimmed by 6 bases and J by 2 bases, 2 bases remained unmatched. In germline, CDR1 is SGHDT, CDR2 YYEEEE. The CDR3 is 14 amino acids.

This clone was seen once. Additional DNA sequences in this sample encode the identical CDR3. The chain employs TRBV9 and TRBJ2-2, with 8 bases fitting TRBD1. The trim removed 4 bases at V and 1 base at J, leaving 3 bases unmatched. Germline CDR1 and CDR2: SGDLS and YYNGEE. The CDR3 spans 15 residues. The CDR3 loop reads CASSLTGGNTGELFF. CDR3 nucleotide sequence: TGTGCCAGCAGCCTCACAGGGGGGAACACCGGGGAGCTGTTTTTT.

The CDR3 here is CASSVDTNTEAFF. The CDR3 region has the DNA TGTGCCAGCAGCGTAGACACAAACACTGAAGCTTTCTTT. The chain combines TRBV9 with TRBJ1-1; D is unclear. The CDR3 extends over 13 amino acids. Per the germline V gene, CDR1 is SGDLS and CDR2 is YYNGEE. V was cut by 0 bases and J by 2 bases, with 5 bases left in between.

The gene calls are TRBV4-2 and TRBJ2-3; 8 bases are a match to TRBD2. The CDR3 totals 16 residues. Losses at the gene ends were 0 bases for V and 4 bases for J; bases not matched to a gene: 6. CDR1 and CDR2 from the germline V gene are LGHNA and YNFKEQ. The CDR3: CASSQEETSVPDTQYF. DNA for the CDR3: TGTGCCAGCAGCCAAGAGGAGACTAGCGTTCCAGATACGCAGTATTTT.

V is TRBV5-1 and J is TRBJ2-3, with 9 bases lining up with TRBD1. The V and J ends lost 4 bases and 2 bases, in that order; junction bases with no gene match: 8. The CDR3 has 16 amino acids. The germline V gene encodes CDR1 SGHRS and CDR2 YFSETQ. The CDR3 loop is CASSAQGALTTDTQYF. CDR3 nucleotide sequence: TGCGCCAGCAGCGCACAGGGGGCCCTTACCACAGATACGCAGTATTTT.

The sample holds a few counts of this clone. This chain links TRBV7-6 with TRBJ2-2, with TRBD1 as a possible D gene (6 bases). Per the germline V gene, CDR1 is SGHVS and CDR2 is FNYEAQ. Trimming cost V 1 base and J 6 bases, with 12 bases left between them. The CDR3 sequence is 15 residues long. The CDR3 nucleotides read TGTGCCAGCAGCTTAGTTGCAGGGGTGGCCGGGGAGCTGTTTTTT. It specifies CASSLVAGVAGELFF.

CDR3 DNA: TGTGCCAGCAGCGGGACAGGGGGTGAAAAACTGTTTTTT. This sequence encodes CASSGTGGEKLFF. J is TRBJ1-4 and V is TRBV25-1; 11 nucleotides match TRBD1. CDR3 length equals 13 residues. The germline gives CDR1 MGHDK, CDR2 SYGVNS. The junction had 1 base not matched to a gene; V was cut back by 6 bases and J by 7 bases.